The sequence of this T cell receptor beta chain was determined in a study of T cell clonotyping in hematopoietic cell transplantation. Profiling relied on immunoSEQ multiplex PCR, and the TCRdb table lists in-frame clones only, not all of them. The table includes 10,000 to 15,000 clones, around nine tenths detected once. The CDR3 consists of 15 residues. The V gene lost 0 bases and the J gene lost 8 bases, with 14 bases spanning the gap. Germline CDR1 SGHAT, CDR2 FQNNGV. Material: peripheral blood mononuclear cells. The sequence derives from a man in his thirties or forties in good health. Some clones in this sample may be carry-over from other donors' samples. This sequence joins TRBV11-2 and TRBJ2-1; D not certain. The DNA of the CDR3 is TGTGCCAGCAGCTTAGATCGTCCCGGTTTGGATGAGCAGTTCTTC. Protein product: CASSLDRPGLDEQFF.